This TCR beta chain was sequenced for a study of T cell responses to AZD1222 COVID-19 vaccine. Overall study results and limits: Dominant at 160-218 and 743-854, vaccine-associated CD4 TCRs also spanned spike. Elevations in Spike-specific TCR breadth and depth followed administration of two AZD1222 doses. Unmutated variant regions are reportedly targeted by nearly half of spike-specific TCRs.

The CDR3 is 14 amino acids. The germline V gene has CDR1 SGHNT and CDR2 YYREEE (reference sequence). Trimming left V 2 bases short and J 1 base short, with 7 bases between. Regarding this clone: The antigen remains unidentified. The sample contains more than one DNA sequence encoding this CDR3.

Profiled with immunoSEQ multiplex PCR; TCRdb holds only in-frame clones, not every one. Of roughly 150,000 clones in the sample, about nine tenths were seen once. Sample: peripheral blood, taken after recovery from COVID-19. J is TRBJ1-3 and V is TRBV5-4; possibly TRBD1 for D (6 bases). The origin of this receptor is an adult who had recovered from COVID-19. For the CDR3, the DNA is TGTGCCAGCAGCTTACAGGGTTCTGGAAACACCATATATTTT. This codes for CASSLQGSGNTIYF.